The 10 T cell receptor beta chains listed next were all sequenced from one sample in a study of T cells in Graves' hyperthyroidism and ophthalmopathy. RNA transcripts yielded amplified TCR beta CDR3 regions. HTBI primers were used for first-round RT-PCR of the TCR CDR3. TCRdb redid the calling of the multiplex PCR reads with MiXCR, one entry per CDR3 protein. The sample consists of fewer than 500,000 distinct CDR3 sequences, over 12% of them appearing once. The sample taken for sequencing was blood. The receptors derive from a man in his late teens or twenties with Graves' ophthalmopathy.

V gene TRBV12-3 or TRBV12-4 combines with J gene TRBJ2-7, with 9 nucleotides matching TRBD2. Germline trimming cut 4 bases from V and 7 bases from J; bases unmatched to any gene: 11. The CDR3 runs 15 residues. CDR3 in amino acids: CASSSPGLASWEQYF. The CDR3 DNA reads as TGTGCCAGCAGTTCCCCGGGACTAGCATCCTGGGAGCAGTACTTC.

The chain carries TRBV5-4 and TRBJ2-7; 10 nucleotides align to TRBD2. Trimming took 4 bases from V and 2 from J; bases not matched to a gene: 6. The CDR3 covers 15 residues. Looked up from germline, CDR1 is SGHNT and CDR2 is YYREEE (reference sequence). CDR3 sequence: CASSPGLADPYEQYF. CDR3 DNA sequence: TGTGCCAGCAGCCCTGGACTAGCGGACCCCTACGAGCAGTACTTC.

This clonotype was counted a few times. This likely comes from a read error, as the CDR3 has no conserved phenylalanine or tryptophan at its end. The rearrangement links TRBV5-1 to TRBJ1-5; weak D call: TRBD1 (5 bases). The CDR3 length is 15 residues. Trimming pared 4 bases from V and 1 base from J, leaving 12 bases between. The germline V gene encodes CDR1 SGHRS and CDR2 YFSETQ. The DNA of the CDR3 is TGCGCCAGCAGCGAAGCAGGGACGAGCAATCAGCCCCAGCATTCT. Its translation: CASSEAGTSNQPQHS.

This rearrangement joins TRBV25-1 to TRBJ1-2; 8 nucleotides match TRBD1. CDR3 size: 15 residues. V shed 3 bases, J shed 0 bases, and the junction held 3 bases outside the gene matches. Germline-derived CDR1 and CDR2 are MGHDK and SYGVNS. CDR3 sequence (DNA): TGTGCCAGCAGTGATTCGACAGGGGCTAACTATGGCTACACCTTC. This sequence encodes CASSDSTGANYGYTF.

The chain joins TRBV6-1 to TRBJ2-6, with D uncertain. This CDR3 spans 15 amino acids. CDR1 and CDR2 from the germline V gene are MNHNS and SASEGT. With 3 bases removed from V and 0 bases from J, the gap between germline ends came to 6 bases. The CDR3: CASSEMSSGANVLTF. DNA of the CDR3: TGTGCCAGCAGTGAGATGTCCTCTGGGGCCAACGTCCTGACTTTC.

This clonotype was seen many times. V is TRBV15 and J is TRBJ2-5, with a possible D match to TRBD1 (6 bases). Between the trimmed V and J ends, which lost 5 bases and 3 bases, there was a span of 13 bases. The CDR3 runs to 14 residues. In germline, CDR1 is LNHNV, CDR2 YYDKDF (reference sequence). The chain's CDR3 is CATSPRGAEETQYF. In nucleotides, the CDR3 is TGTGCCACCAGCCCCAGGGGAGCCGAAGAGACCCAGTACTTC.

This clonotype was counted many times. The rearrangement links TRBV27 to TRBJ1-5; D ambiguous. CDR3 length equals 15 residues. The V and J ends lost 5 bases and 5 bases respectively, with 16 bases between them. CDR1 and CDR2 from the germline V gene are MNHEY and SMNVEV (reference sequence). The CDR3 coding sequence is TGTGCCAGCAGTCCCCGTGCTTTTTTGGATCAGCCCCAGCATTTT. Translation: CASSPRAFLDQPQHF.

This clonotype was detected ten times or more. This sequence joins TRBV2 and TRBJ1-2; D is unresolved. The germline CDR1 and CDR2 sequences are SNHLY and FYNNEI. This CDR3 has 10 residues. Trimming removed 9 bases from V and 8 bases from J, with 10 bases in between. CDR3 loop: CARNEGGYTF. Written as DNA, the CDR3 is TGTGCCAGGAACGAGGGAGGCTACACCTTC.

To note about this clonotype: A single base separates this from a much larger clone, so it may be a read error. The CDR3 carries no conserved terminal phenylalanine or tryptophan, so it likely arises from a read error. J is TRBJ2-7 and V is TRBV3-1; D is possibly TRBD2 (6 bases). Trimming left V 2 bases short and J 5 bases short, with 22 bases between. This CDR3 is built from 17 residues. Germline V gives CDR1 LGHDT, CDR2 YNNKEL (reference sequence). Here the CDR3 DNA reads TGTGCCAGCAGCCAATCATCACTAGCCCCCGGCGGGGACGAGCAGTACCTC. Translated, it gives CASSQSSLAPGGDEQYL.

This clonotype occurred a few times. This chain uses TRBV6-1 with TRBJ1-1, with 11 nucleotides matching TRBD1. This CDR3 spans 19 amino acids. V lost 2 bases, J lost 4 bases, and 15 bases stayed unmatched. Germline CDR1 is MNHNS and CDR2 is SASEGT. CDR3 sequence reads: CASSEPRTGGPVWVTEAFF. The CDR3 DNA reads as TGTGCCAGCAGTGAACCTAGGACAGGGGGCCCCGTCTGGGTCACTGAAGCTTTCTTT.